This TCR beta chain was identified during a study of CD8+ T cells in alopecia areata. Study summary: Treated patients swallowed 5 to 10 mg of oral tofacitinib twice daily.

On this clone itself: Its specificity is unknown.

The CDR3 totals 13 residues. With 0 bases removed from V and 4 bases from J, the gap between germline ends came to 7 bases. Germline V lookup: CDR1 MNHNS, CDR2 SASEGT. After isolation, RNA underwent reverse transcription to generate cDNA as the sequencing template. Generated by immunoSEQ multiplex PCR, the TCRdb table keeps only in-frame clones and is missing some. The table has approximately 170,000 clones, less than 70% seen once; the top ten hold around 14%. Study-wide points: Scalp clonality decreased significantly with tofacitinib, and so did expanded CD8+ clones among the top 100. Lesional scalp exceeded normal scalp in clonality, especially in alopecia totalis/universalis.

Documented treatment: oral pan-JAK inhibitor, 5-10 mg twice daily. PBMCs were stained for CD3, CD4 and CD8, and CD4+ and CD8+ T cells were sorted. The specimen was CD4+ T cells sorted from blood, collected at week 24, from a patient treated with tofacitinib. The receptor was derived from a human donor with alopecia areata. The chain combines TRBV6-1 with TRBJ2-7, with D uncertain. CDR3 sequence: CASSEAAVYEQYF. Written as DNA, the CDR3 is TGTGCCAGCAGTGAAGCTGCCGTGTACGAGCAGTACTTC.